This TCR beta chain emerged from a study of tumor-infiltrating lymphocytes in oesophageal squamous cell carcinoma. TCRdb recomputed calls from the PCR reads with MiXCR, one row per CDR3 protein. This sample has 12,000 or so distinct CDR3 sequences, with around 52% found just once. The V and J ends lost 4 bases and 12 bases respectively, with 10 bases between them. CDR1 is SGHTA and CDR2 is FQGTGA in the germline V gene. CDR3 length: 11 amino acids. This chain joins TRBV7-3 and TRBJ2-1; tentative D call: TRBD2 (5 bases). This clonotype originated in a female donor with esophageal squamous cell carcinoma. The sample consisted of esophageal tumor tissue. In DNA form, the CDR3 reads TGTGCCAGCAGCTCCGGGGAGAGGCAGTTCTTC. Amino acid sequence: CASSSGERQFF.